Each of the 16 T cell receptor beta chains below was sequenced from the same sample in a study of T cells in Graves' hyperthyroidism and ophthalmopathy. Researchers took RNA transcripts and amplified the TCR beta CDR3 regions from them. The TCR CDR3 was amplified in a first-round RT-PCR using the HTBI primer set. In TCRdb, the multiplex PCR reads were re-called with MiXCR into one record per CDR3 protein. The sample contains almost 600,000 distinct CDR3 sequences, around 45% of which appear only once. Input material: peripheral blood or thyroid tissue (not recorded which). These receptors all stem from a woman aged 18-29 years with Graves' hyperthyroidism.

The gene calls are TRBV4-3 and TRBJ2-5; TRBD1 is a possible D gene (6 bases). V gave up 1 base and J gave up 4 bases, with 16 bases separating them. Germline CDR1 is LGHNA and CDR2 is YSLEER. The CDR3 runs to 16 residues. The CDR3 here is CASSQGGPRGRETQYF. The CDR3 DNA reads TGCGCCAGCAGCCAAGGGGGACCCAGGGGTCGAGAGACCCAGTACTTC.

This clonotype was seen at least ten times. This rearrangement joins TRBV24-1 to TRBJ1-2; maybe TRBD1 (6 bases). This CDR3 is 13 amino acids long. From germline, CDR1 is KGHDR and CDR2 SFDVKD. V was pared by 4 bases and J by 14 bases, with 19 bases between. For the CDR3, the DNA is TGTGCCACCAGTGAGGGGGCTCGGACGCCTCAAACCTTC. Amino acid sequence: CATSEGARTPQTF.

The chain is built from TRBV29-1 and TRBJ1-5; possibly TRBD1 for D (5 bases). Germline loops: CDR1 SQVTM, CDR2 ANQGSEA. Trimming took 4 bases from V and 6 from J, leaving 10 bases between them. The CDR3 sequence is 12 residues long. CDR3 in DNA: TGCAGCGTTGCCCAGGGTATTCAGCCCCAGCATTTT. Its translation is CSVAQGIQPQHF.

V is TRBV29-1 and J is TRBJ2-2; D perhaps matches TRBD2 (6 bases). Germline CDR1 and CDR2: SQVTM and ANQGSEA. The CDR3 runs to 15 residues. V was pared by 7 bases and J by 0 bases, with 15 bases between. CDR3 in amino acids: CSGTRGSANTGELFF. The CDR3 DNA is TGCAGCGGGACGCGGGGTTCGGCGAACACCGGGGAGCTGTTTTTT.

This clonotype has a count of ten or more. This rearrangement joins TRBV5-1 to TRBJ2-5; 11 bases align to TRBD1. The CDR3 is made up of 13 amino acids. Germline V gives CDR1 SGHRS, CDR2 YFSETQ. V shed 2 bases, J shed 9 bases, and the junction held 3 bases outside the gene matches. In nucleotides, the CDR3 is TGCGCCAGCAGCTTAGGGGACAGGGGGTCCCAGTACTTC. This gives the protein CASSLGDRGSQYF.

This clonotype has a count of ten or more. The chain carries TRBV3-1 and TRBJ1-2; no reliable D call. CDR3 length: 15 residues. Germline CDR1 LGHDT, CDR2 YNNKEL (reference sequence). V lost 5 bases, J lost 5 bases, and 18 bases lay in between. The chain's CDR3 is CASSSGRTSIYGYTF. CDR3 coding DNA: TGTGCCAGCAGCTCCGGACGTACGTCTATTTATGGCTACACCTTC.

This clonotype was observed many times. The chain couples TRBV24-1 to TRBJ2-5; D possibly corresponds to TRBD2 (5 bases). Germline CDR1 KGHDR, CDR2 SFDVKD. The CDR3 is 17 residues long. Trimming pared 0 bases from V and 4 bases from J, leaving 17 bases between. The CDR3 spells CATSDLGPRDEGETQYF. Written as DNA, the CDR3 is TGTGCCACCAGTGATTTGGGTCCGAGAGACGAGGGAGAGACCCAGTACTTC.

The V call is TRBV10-3, the J call TRBJ2-7; 7 nucleotides line up with TRBD1. The V gene end was trimmed by 2 bases and the J gene end by 2 bases; junction bases not matched to a gene: 9. Germline CDR1 ENHRY, CDR2 SYGVKD. The CDR3 spans 16 residues. CDR3 sequence (DNA): TGTGCCATCAGTGAGGGAGACAGGGATCTTACCTACGAGCAGTACTTC. Protein: CAISEGDRDLTYEQYF.

The V call is TRBV6-1, the J call TRBJ1-5; D call uncertain. This CDR3 is 10 amino acids long. The germline V gene has CDR1 MNHNS and CDR2 SASEGT. V was trimmed by 4 bases and J by 11 bases, leaving 6 bases between them. CDR3: CASSVGSQHF. DNA of the CDR3: TGTGCCAGCAGTGTCGGTTCCCAGCATTTT.

The gene calls are TRBV6-6 and TRBJ2-1; 11 positions agree with TRBD2. Looked up from germline, CDR1 is MNHNY and CDR2 is SVGAGI (reference sequence). V shed 7 bases, J shed 7 bases, and the junction held 9 bases outside the gene matches. The CDR3 contains 15 residues. The CDR3 DNA reads as TGTGCCAGCAACTCACTAGCGGGAGATGGGAATGAGCAGTTCTTC. Protein sequence: CASNSLAGDGNEQFF.

This clonotype was counted many times. The chain carries TRBV4-1 and TRBJ2-7; 10 nucleotides agree with TRBD2. Trimming took 3 bases from V and 6 from J; bases not matched to a gene: 8. The CDR3 runs to 15 residues. From germline, CDR1 is MGHRA and CDR2 YSYEKL. CDR3: CASSHEQREGLEQYF. CDR3 sequence (DNA): TGCGCCAGCAGCCACGAGCAGCGGGAGGGCCTCGAGCAGTACTTC.

This clonotype was seen ten or more times. The chain has TRBV9 and TRBJ1-1; possible D gene TRBD1, 6 bases. The ends were cut back, 0 bases at V and 4 bases at J, with 10 bases in the middle. Germline V gene sequence: CDR1 SGDLS, CDR2 YYNGEE. The CDR3 runs 14 residues. CDR3 sequence reads: CASSVGGASTEAFF. DNA for the CDR3: TGTGCCAGCAGCGTAGGGGGGGCGAGCACTGAAGCTTTCTTT. Complete variable domain (other parts from reference TRBV9 and TRBJ1-1): DSGVTQTPKHLITATGQRVTLRCSPRSGDLSVYWYQQSLDQGLQFLIQYYNGEERAKGNILERFSAQQFPDLHSELNLSSLELGDSALYFCASSVGGASTEAFFGQGTRLTVV.

A note on this clonotype: Sequence at one end of the junction differs from germline and may be a read error. The rearrangement uses TRBV7-9 and TRBJ2-2; unclear D gene. Germline CDR1 SEHNR, CDR2 FQNEAQ (reference sequence). The CDR3 has 13 residues. DNA for the CDR3: TGTGCTAGCAGCAGCCCTGACACCGGGGAGCTGTTTTTT. Translating gives CASSSPDTGELFF.

This clonotype was picked up many times. The rearrangement joins TRBV5-4 to TRBJ2-5, with TRBD2 matching over 9 bases. V dropped 5 bases and J dropped 5; count of bases not matched to a gene: 4. CDR3 size: 13 residues. CDR1 is SGHNT and CDR2 is YYREEE in the germline V gene (reference sequence). CDR3 DNA: TGTGCCAGCAGTAGCGGGAGCCAGGAGACCCAGTACTTC. It specifies CASSSGSQETQYF.

V and J are TRBV6-5 and TRBJ2-5; 7 nucleotides align to TRBD2. The CDR3 is 13 amino acids. V dropped 8 bases and J dropped 5; count of bases not matched to a gene: 8. CDR1 and CDR2 (germline): MNHEY, SVGAGI. As DNA, the CDR3 is TGTGCCAGCGGCCAGCGGGAAGCGGAGACCCAGTACTTC. This sequence encodes CASGQREAETQYF.

This chain connects TRBV5-1 to TRBJ2-5; 9 bases align to TRBD1. CDR1 SGHRS and CDR2 YFSETQ come from the germline V gene. V shed 5 bases and J 4 bases; nucleotides not matched to a gene: 9. The CDR3 spans 15 residues. The CDR3 bases are TGCGCCAGCAGTTCAACAGGGGGCGACGGAGAGACCCAGTACTTC. Translation gives CASSSTGGDGETQYF.